This record concerns one TCR beta chain sequence. What it binds is not known. Genomic DNA from each subset was divided evenly over several immunoSEQ plates. Assay: immunoSEQ multiplex PCR; the TCRdb copy retains only in-frame clones and omits some. Seen here are 1.5 million to 1.9 million clones, around 98% observed once, and the top ten hold roughly 0.42%. The V end was cut by 10 bases, the J end by 2 bases, with 11 bases between. The CDR3 contains 12 residues. CDR1 is MDHEN, CDR2 SYDVKM, per germline. The sample comes from a study of shared clonotypes between healthy human individuals. Study outcomes and limitations: Compared with clonotypes that all four donors shared, non-shared clonotypes had lower generation probabilities. Clonotype sharing across donors was expected to vary with sequencing depth.

Sequenced material: naive CD4+ T cells sorted from blood. Subset indicated: CD45RA+ positively selected. The chain uses TRBV28 and TRBJ1-1; possibly TRBD1 for D (5 bases). The source is a man younger than 45 in good health. In DNA, the CDR3 is TGTGCCATCAGGGAGTCCAACACTGAAGCTTTCTTT. Protein sequence: CAIRESNTEAFF. Full variable domain (outside the CDR3, taken from reference TRBV28 and TRBJ1-1): DVKVTQSSRYLVKRTGEKVFLECVQDMDHENMFWYRQDPGLGLRLIYFSYDVKMKEKGDIPEGYSVSREKKERFSLILESASTNQTSMYLCAIRESNTEAFFGQGTRLTVV.